This T cell receptor beta chain was documented in a study of cytomegalovirus exposure and HLA in healthy donors. Points from the study as a whole: For presence/absence analyses, sequencing depth was assumed to be roughly uniform across donors. Researchers reported in a later analysis that a missense DCLRE1C variant was tied to TCR beta V- and J-gene trimming. Among CMV-associated TCR beta chains, most appeared HLA-restricted in a later analysis.

Trimming took off 4 bases at V and 7 bases at J, with 13 bases between the two ends. Germline CDR1 LGHNA, CDR2 YSLEER. This CDR3 region has 14 residues. The PCR used 60 Vbeta and 13 Jbeta primers. Sequencing was performed with immunoSEQ multiplex PCR; in TCRdb, only in-frame clones are kept and a portion is missing. The table lists some 170,000 clones, roughly 85% of them singletons. In its sample, this clone was seen a few times. Antigen unknown. The V gene is TRBV4-3, the J gene TRBJ1-4, with D perhaps TRBD1 (5 bases). Sequencing used PBMCs. The origin of this receptor is a woman aged 45-60 years in good health and CMV-seronegative. CDR3 sequence: CASSRGRGSEKLFF. CDR3 nucleotide sequence: TGCGCCAGCAGCCGAGGGAGGGGAAGTGAAAAACTGTTTTTT.